This T cell receptor beta chain was recorded in a study of T cell repertoires in cytomegalovirus infection. Turning to the study itself: CMV infection and matching HLA type were both indicated by public TCR beta signatures.

V was trimmed by 0 bases and J by 5 bases, leaving 10 bases between them. This CDR3 spans 15 amino acids. Per the germline V gene, CDR1 is MGHRA and CDR2 is YSYEKL. Study conclusions and caveats: Ex vivo, HLA-C-restricted CMV-specific TCR beta clonotypes prevailed over the rest of the response. There were carriers of CMV plus the relevant HLA, and cumulative public TCR beta family frequency identified them.

One entry per CDR3 protein results from TCRdb running MiXCR on the reads. Among around 740,000 distinct CDR3 sequences, approximately 40% were seen once, and the ten largest hold around 3%. With respect to this clonotype: Its antigen is not identified.

This sequence originates from a human donor in good health (CMV status not recorded). Some clones in this sample may be carry-over from other donors' samples. The J gene is TRBJ2-2, the V gene TRBV4-1; D uncertain. Material: PBMCs. The chain's CDR3 is CASSQDGARTGELFF. The CDR3 DNA reads as TGCGCCAGCAGCCAAGATGGAGCCAGGACCGGGGAGCTGTTTTTT.